What follows are 26 T cell receptor beta chains derived from one specimen sequenced in a study of T-cell memory formation after mild COVID-19 (dated by TCRdb to the early 2020s). Libraries were made using 5' RACE. The instrument was an Illumina NovaSeq 6000. Using fastp trimming at Q25 and MiXCR clonotype assembly, TCRdb reanalyzed the public sequencing data and kept in-frame beta chains. Rows matching on CDR3 protein sequence are summarized as one entry with the most common DNA and genes. This sample comprises about 150,000 distinct CDR3 sequences, less than 25% of them detected only once. The ten largest clonotypes hold roughly a quarter of the sample. Sequencing input: PBMCs or a T cell subset sorted from them (not recorded which). These receptors originate from an adult woman who had mild COVID-19 (a few samples of this study predate the infection). The sample titles of this study are shuffled in the database, so cell type and time point are left out; the donor was told from shared clones.

The chain employs TRBV12-3 or TRBV12-4 and TRBJ2-7; 8 positions match TRBD2. The junction had 4 bases not matched to a gene; V was cut back by 6 bases and J by 0 bases. CDR3 size: 14 residues. The CDR3 is CASSQGLASYEQYF. CDR3 bases: TGTGCCAGCAGCCAAGGACTAGCCTCCTACGAGCAGTACTTC.

This clonotype was picked up a small number of times. The rearrangement joins TRBV24-1 to TRBJ2-2; D could derive from TRBD1 or TRBD2 (5 bases each). Per germline, CDR1 KGHDR and CDR2 SFDVKD. The CDR3 has 20 residues. The ends were cut back, 10 bases at V and 0 bases at J, with 29 bases in the middle. DNA for the CDR3: TGTGCCACGGGAGTTCTAGACGGGACGGACCACTCCGCGAACACCGGGGAGCTGTTTTTT. Residues: CATGVLDGTDHSANTGELFF.

The rearrangement uses TRBV9 and TRBJ2-7, with 8 bases aligning to TRBD2. V was clipped by 4 bases and J by 2 bases; unmatched bases: 8. Per germline, CDR1 SGDLS and CDR2 YYNGEE. The CDR3 has 15 residues. CDR3 sequence: CASSPGAGGTYEQYF. The CDR3, as DNA: TGTGCCAGCAGCCCCGGGGCGGGAGGTACCTACGAGCAGTACTTC. Full variable domain (remainder filled in from reference TRBV9 and TRBJ2-7): DSGVTQTPKHLITATGQRVTLRCSPRSGDLSVYWYQQSLDQGLQFLIQYYNGEERAKGNILERFSAQQFPDLHSELNLSSLELGDSALYFCASSPGAGGTYEQYFGPGTRLTVT.

The chain joins TRBV7-9 to TRBJ2-5; no clear D. The CDR3 loop spans 12 amino acids. V was shortened by 5 bases and J by 5 bases, with 9 bases between the two germline ends. The V gene's germline CDR1 is SEHNR and CDR2 FQNEAQ (reference sequence). Written as DNA, the CDR3 is TGTGCCAGCAGCCCCCTTGGGGAGACCCAGTACTTC. This codes for CASSPLGETQYF. Looking up the rest from reference TRBV7-9 and TRBJ2-5 gives the full variable domain: DTGVSQNPRHKITKRGQNVTFRCDPISEHNRLYWYRQTLGQGPEFLTYFQNEAQLEKSRLLSDRFSAERPKGSFSTLEIQRTEQGDSAMYLCASSPLGETQYFGPGTRLLVL.

The table lists this clonotype with a few counts. The V and J genes are TRBV7-6 and TRBJ2-2; 8 positions match TRBD1. CDR1 is SGHVS and CDR2 is FNYEAQ in the germline V gene. V gave up 4 bases and J gave up 1 base; unmatched junction bases: 8. The CDR3 length is 17 residues. The CDR3 protein is CASSYLSGQGNTGELFF. CDR3 DNA sequence: TGTGCCAGCAGCTATTTATCCGGACAGGGGAACACCGGGGAGCTGTTTTTT.

The rearrangement uses TRBV29-1 and TRBJ2-2; possibly TRBD1 for D (6 bases). V shed 5 bases and J shed 1 base, with 8 bases lying between them. CDR1 and CDR2 from the germline V gene are SQVTM and ANQGSEA. This CDR3 is 13 amino acids long. The CDR3 loop is CSVRTENTGELFF. DNA for the CDR3: TGCAGCGTTCGGACAGAGAACACCGGGGAGCTGTTTTTT.

This clonotype was seen at least ten times. The chain is built from TRBV25-1 and TRBJ2-3; perhaps D is TRBD1 or TRBD2 (5 bases each). CDR3 length: 15 amino acids. CDR1 is MGHDK, CDR2 SYGVNS, per germline. V gave up 7 bases and J gave up 3 bases, with 17 bases separating them. The CDR3: CASTRGRGETDTQYF. CDR3 coding DNA: TGTGCCAGCACTCGAGGGAGAGGGGAGACAGATACGCAGTATTTT.

There are a few counts of this clonotype. The chain has TRBV15 and TRBJ2-1, with 13 bases identical to TRBD2. The CDR3 runs to 16 residues. With 1 base clipped from V and 6 bases from J, the junction kept 3 bases outside the gene matches. CDR1 is LNHNV and CDR2 is YYDKDF in the germline V gene (reference sequence). For the CDR3, the DNA is TGTGCCACCAGCAGAGCGACTAGCGGGGGGAGCAATGAGCAGTTCTTC. Its translation: CATSRATSGGSNEQFF.

This clonotype was observed a handful of times. The genes are TRBV6-5 and TRBJ1-4, with D hard to call. Germline V gives CDR1 MNHEY, CDR2 SVGAGI. This CDR3 spans 15 amino acids. Trimming removed 0 bases from V and 3 bases from J, with 8 bases in between. CDR3 nucleotides: TGTGCCAGCAGTTACTCACCGGGGTCTAATGAAAAACTGTTTTTT. It translates to CASSYSPGSNEKLFF.

In its sample, this clonotype was seen a few times. The chain uses TRBV29-1 and TRBJ2-1; D tentatively reads TRBD1 or TRBD2 (5 bases each). The length of the CDR3 is 14 residues. V was clipped by 6 bases and J by 4 bases, with 16 bases between them. Germline V gene lookup returns CDR1 SQVTM and CDR2 ANQGSEA. The CDR3 reads CSVPPGAGYNEQFF. CDR3 coding DNA: TGCAGCGTACCCCCCGGGGCTGGTTACAATGAGCAGTTCTTC.

The CDR3 reads CASSYLPPRGGVFYGYTF. The CDR3, as DNA: TGTGCCAGCAGTTATTTGCCCCCCAGGGGAGGGGTCTTCTATGGCTACACCTTC. The chain employs TRBV6-5 and TRBJ1-2; weak D call: TRBD1 (6 bases). With 3 bases removed from V and 4 bases from J, the gap between germline ends came to 24 bases. This CDR3 region has 18 residues. CDR1 and CDR2 from the germline V gene are MNHEY and SVGAGI.

This clonotype was found a few times. The chain couples TRBV7-8 to TRBJ2-7, with 7 bases that match TRBD1. The V segment lost 6 bases and the J segment 5 bases; nucleotides outside the gene matches: 4. Germline V gene lookup returns CDR1 SGHVS and CDR2 FQNEAQ. The CDR3 is made up of 12 amino acids. The CDR3 protein is CASSWDSNEQYF. DNA for the CDR3: TGTGCCAGCAGTTGGGACAGCAACGAGCAGTACTTC.

The chain combines TRBV6-2 or TRBV6-3 with TRBJ2-1; D is ambiguous. The CDR3 length is 12 residues. Germline CDR1 is MNHEY and CDR2 is SVGEGT. Trimming removed 2 bases at V and 6 bases at J, with 5 bases between. The CDR3 reads CASSYTFNEQFF. As DNA, the CDR3 is TGTGCCAGCAGTTACACCTTCAATGAGCAGTTCTTC.

This clonotype has ten or more counts. The rearrangement uses TRBV20-1 and TRBJ2-2; 8 bases are shared with TRBD1. Trimming removed 3 bases from V and 3 bases from J; junction bases left unmatched: 3. From germline, CDR1 is DFQATT and CDR2 SNEGSKA (reference sequence). The CDR3 has 14 amino acids. The CDR3, as DNA: TGCAGTGCTAGTGACAGGGGTGACACCGGGGAGCTGTTTTTT. This encodes CSASDRGDTGELFF.

The chain uses TRBV20-1 and TRBJ1-2; TRBD1 aligns across 9 bases. The CDR3 is 14 residues long. From germline, CDR1 is DFQATT and CDR2 SNEGSKA (reference sequence). V shed 3 bases and J 2 bases; nucleotides not matched to a gene: 4. The DNA of the CDR3 is TGCAGTGCTAGTCGGACAGGGGCAAACTATGGCTACACCTTC. This translates into CSASRTGANYGYTF.

V is TRBV4-1 and J is TRBJ2-7; no clear D gene. There are 14 residues in the CDR3. CDR1 MGHRA and CDR2 YSYEKL come from the germline V gene. Trimming left V 1 base short and J 5 bases short, with 12 bases between. CDR3 coding DNA: TGCGCCAGCAGCCAAGCCGCATTATTAGACGAGCAGTACTTC. As protein: CASSQAALLDEQYF.

In this sample, this clonotype turned up a few times. V is TRBV12-3 or TRBV12-4 and J is TRBJ2-1, with 8 bases aligning to TRBD1. V dropped 5 bases and J dropped 2; count of bases not matched to a gene: 8. This CDR3 spans 16 amino acids. The CDR3 bases are TGTGCCAGCAGTCGCGAACGACAGGGGCCCTACAATGAGCAGTTCTTC. Protein: CASSRERQGPYNEQFF.

The genes are TRBV15 and TRBJ2-3; D unclear. There are 18 residues in the CDR3. CDR1 LNHNV and CDR2 YYDKDF come from the germline V gene (reference sequence). The V gene lost 0 bases and the J gene lost 0 bases, with 16 bases spanning the gap. CDR3 sequence (DNA): TGTGCCACCAGCAGAGATGCAGTTCAGACATCTAGCACAGATACGCAGTATTTT. Amino acids: CATSRDAVQTSSTDTQYF.

The chain joins TRBV12-3 or TRBV12-4 to TRBJ2-7, with 13 bases matching TRBD2. This CDR3 contains 18 residues. V was clipped by 2 bases and J by 2 bases; unmatched bases: 9. The CDR3 DNA reads as TGTGCCAGCAGTTTACGCCAGACTAGCGGGAGGCCGCCCTACGAGCAGTACTTC. Its protein is CASSLRQTSGRPPYEQYF.

This clonotype has only a few counts. The CDR3 spells CASSHLAPGDYTGNTIYF. The CDR3 nucleotides are TGTGCCAGCAGCCACCTTGCCCCGGGGGATTACACTGGAAACACCATATATTTT. J is TRBJ1-3 and V is TRBV7-9, with D tentatively TRBD1 (5 bases). The germline V gene has CDR1 SEHNR and CDR2 FQNEAQ (reference sequence). This CDR3 spans 18 amino acids. The germline V and J ends were trimmed by 5 bases and 2 bases, with 22 bases remaining between them.

This clonotype was seen more than once but under ten times. The CDR3 sequence is CASSLTAGTTYEQYF. The CDR3 region has the DNA TGTGCCAGCAGCTTAACGGCAGGGACTACCTACGAGCAGTACTTC. This sequence joins TRBV7-6 and TRBJ2-7, with 7 bases that match TRBD2. CDR3 length equals 15 residues. Germline CDR1 is SGHVS and CDR2 is FNYEAQ. V trimming: 2 bases; J trimming: 2 bases; junction bases outside the gene matches: 6.

The chain has TRBV19 and TRBJ1-1, with TRBD1 identical over 9 bases. This CDR3 contains 15 residues. CDR1 is LNHDA, CDR2 SQIVND, per germline (reference sequence). Losses at the gene ends were 5 bases for V and 6 bases for J; bases not matched to a gene: 10. CDR3 in amino acids: CASSVAGTGSAEAFF. CDR3 bases: TGTGCCAGTAGTGTCGCCGGGACAGGGAGTGCTGAAGCTTTCTTT. The variable domain in full, with the rest retrieved from reference TRBV19 and TRBJ1-1, is DGGITQSPKYLFRKEGQNVTLSCEQNLNHDAMYWYRQDPGQGLRLIYYSQIVNDFQKGDIAEGYSVSREKKESFPLTVTSAQKNPTAFYLCASSVAGTGSAEAFFGQGTRLTVV.

The chain carries TRBV9 and TRBJ2-1; 8 bases align to TRBD2. Trimming removed 2 bases from V and 0 bases from J; junction bases left unmatched: 4. CDR1 is SGDLS, CDR2 YYNGEE, per germline. CDR3 length equals 16 residues. In nucleotides, the CDR3 is TGTGCCAGCAGCGTTAGCGGGACCTTCTCCTACAATGAGCAGTTCTTC. Protein: CASSVSGTFSYNEQFF.

The CDR3 sequence is CASSLLGGETQYF. In DNA form, the CDR3 reads TGTGCCAGCAGTTTACTAGGGGGCGAGACCCAGTACTTC. The gene calls are TRBV28 and TRBJ2-5; 7 bases match TRBD1. Germline-derived CDR1 and CDR2 are MDHEN and SYDVKM. The CDR3 contains 13 residues. V dropped 2 bases and J dropped 5; count of bases not matched to a gene: 2.

In its sample, this clonotype was seen a few times. This rearrangement joins TRBV4-2 to TRBJ2-7, with TRBD1 matching 11 bases. V lost 6 bases to trimming and J lost 1 base; unmatched junction nucleotides: 11. This CDR3 spans 17 amino acids. The germline gives CDR1 LGHNA, CDR2 YNFKEQ. The CDR3 DNA is TGTGCCAGCAGTCGAGGTGTCGGGACAGGGGGTTCCTACGAGCAGTACTTC. Amino acids: CASSRGVGTGGSYEQYF.

This chain uses TRBV5-6 with TRBJ2-3; no clear D gene. The V end lost 4 bases, the J end lost 0 bases, and 15 bases lay between the germline ends. Germline V gene lookup returns CDR1 SGHDT and CDR2 YYEEEE. The length of the CDR3 is 16 residues. The CDR3 DNA sequence: TGTGCCAGCAGCGTAGGCTGGACGACGAGCACAGATACGCAGTATTTT. Its translation: CASSVGWTTSTDTQYF.